Reported below is one T cell receptor beta chain. Its antigen is still unknown. Stated treatment: about 20 received Ad26.COV2.S at low or high dose, single or two shots; roughly five received placebo; per-sample allocation not given. Day 63 after the first injection of vaccine or placebo was the sampling time. This sample is part of a study of Ad26.COV2.S vaccination and SARS-CoV-2 variants. Study-level information: The authors gave Ad26.COV2.S intramuscularly, either once or twice 56 days apart. General study results and limits: While placebo recipients had lower spike-specific TCR breadth, vaccine recipients had more. In TCR breadth and depth analyses, total T cell responses may have been underestimated.

Assay used: immunoSEQ multiplex PCR; TCRdb lists only in-frame clones, some missing. The profile shows 350,000 to 450,000 clones, roughly 84% of them singletons. Germline assignment: CDR1 SGHTA and CDR2 FQGNSA. The CDR3 runs 16 residues. V dropped 3 bases and J dropped 4; count of bases not matched to a gene: 7. The sequencing here drew on peripheral blood, taken in a trial of Ad26.COV2.S vaccine versus placebo. This sequence originates from a person between 18 and 60 years old who received the Ad26.COV2.S COVID-19 vaccine or a placebo. This rearrangement joins TRBV7-2 to TRBJ2-5; 11 bases are a match to TRBD1. The CDR3 nucleotides are TGTGCCAGCAGCTTCGGACAGGGGGCGCCAACAGAGACCCAGTACTTC. Its protein is CASSFGQGAPTETQYF.